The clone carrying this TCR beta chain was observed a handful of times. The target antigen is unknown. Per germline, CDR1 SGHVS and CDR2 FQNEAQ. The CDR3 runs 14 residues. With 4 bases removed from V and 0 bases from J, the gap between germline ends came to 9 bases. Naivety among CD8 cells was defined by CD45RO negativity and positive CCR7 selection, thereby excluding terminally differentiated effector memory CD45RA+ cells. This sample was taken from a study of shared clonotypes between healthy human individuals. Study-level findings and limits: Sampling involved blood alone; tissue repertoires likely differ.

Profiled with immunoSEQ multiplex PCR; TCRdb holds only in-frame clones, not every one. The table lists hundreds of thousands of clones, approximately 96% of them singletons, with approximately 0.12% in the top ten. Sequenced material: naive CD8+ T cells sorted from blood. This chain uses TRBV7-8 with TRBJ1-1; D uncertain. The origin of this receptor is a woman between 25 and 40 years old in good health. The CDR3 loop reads CASSWSGVNTEAFF. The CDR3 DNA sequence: TGTGCCAGCAGCTGGAGTGGTGTGAACACTGAAGCTTTCTTT.